This T cell receptor (beta chain) was found in a study of identical twins. Study observations and caveats: Low generation probability was overrepresented in out-of-frame alpha sequences shared by twins.

This clonotype came up a few times. What it recognizes is unknown. J was trimmed by 7 bases and V by 0 bases; bases with no gene match: 8. The CDR3 is made up of 17 amino acids. Per germline, CDR1 SGHRS and CDR2 YFSETQ. One entry per CDR3 protein results from TCRdb running MiXCR on the 5' RACE reads. The top ten hold approximately 3.7% of the sample, which has around 250,000 distinct CDR3 sequences, 7% seen once. Separately, the same data were catalogued under a study of yellow fever vaccine responses in identical twins.

The chain employs TRBV5-1 and TRBJ2-7; TRBD2 matches at 15 bases. The TCR sequence derives from a woman aged 18-29 years in good health. The specimen was memory (CD45RO+) T cells sorted from blood. CDR3 protein: CASSLDGLAGGPDEQYF. The CDR3 region has the DNA TGCGCCAGCAGCTTGGACGGACTAGCGGGAGGGCCGGATGAGCAGTACTTC.